The 30 T cell receptor beta chains given below trace back to one sample, sequenced in a study of T-cell reconstitution after alpha-beta-depleted transplantation in children. Construction of the TCRbeta library involved unique molecular identifiers. TCRdb used MiXCR to reprocess the PCR reads, holding one entry per CDR3 protein. The sample consists of about 500,000 distinct CDR3 sequences, approximately 32% of them appearing once. This specimen was PBMCs from the stem cell graft donor, taken from the stem cell graft. The receptor source for this set is a human donor who donated a stem cell graft to a child with aplastic anemia.

The chain links TRBV14 to TRBJ1-5, with D uncertain. This CDR3 contains 16 residues. Germline lookup yields CDR1 SGHDN and CDR2 FVKESK. Deletions cut 4 bases from V and 4 bases from J, with 17 bases between. The CDR3 nucleotides are TGTGCCAGCAGCCCCATCGGGAATCGCAAAAATCAGCCCCAGCATTTT. Amino acid sequence: CASSPIGNRKNQPQHF.

This clonotype has more than one count but fewer than ten. The V gene is TRBV7-9, the J gene TRBJ1-2; D is ambiguous. Germline V gene sequence: CDR1 SEHNR, CDR2 FQNEAQ (reference sequence). There are 14 residues in the CDR3. V dropped 8 bases and J dropped 8 bases, with 21 bases sitting between them. Here the CDR3 reads CASSLAGRFGGYTF. DNA of the CDR3: TGTGCCAGCTCCCTGGCCGGGCGGTTCGGGGGCTACACCTTC.

This clonotype appeared once. No conserved phenylalanine or tryptophan ends this CDR3, so it is likely a read error. The chain carries TRBV4-3 and TRBJ2-1; TRBD1 aligns across 8 bases. Losses at the gene ends were 1 base for V and 2 bases for J; bases not matched to a gene: 1. From germline, CDR1 is LGHNA and CDR2 YSLEER. The CDR3 is 15 residues long. CDR3 residues: CASSQVRGPYNEQFL. The CDR3 bases are TGCGCCAGCAGCCAAGTCAGGGGGCCCTACAATGAGCAGTTCTTG.

This clonotype was observed a handful of times. The rearrangement links TRBV12-3 or TRBV12-4 to TRBJ1-2, with TRBD1 matching 8 bases. This CDR3 comprises 14 residues. After removal of 5 bases from V and 4 bases from J, the junction contained 6 bases not matched to a gene. The CDR3 coding sequence is TGTGCCAGCAGTCCCTCGACAGGGGTCTATGGCTACACCTTC. This sequence encodes CASSPSTGVYGYTF.

This clonotype occurred a few times. The chain links TRBV29-1 to TRBJ1-2; 9 nucleotides line up with TRBD1. The junction had 11 bases not matched to a gene; V was cut back by 6 bases and J by 6 bases. Germline V gene lookup returns CDR1 SQVTM and CDR2 ANQGSEA. The CDR3 has 14 amino acids. Here the CDR3 DNA reads TGCAGCGTCACAGGGGGCGAGGTTCACAATGGCTACACCTTC. Encoded protein: CSVTGGEVHNGYTF.

The genes are TRBV19 and TRBJ2-7, with 12 bases lining up with TRBD1. CDR3 length: 17 amino acids. Germline V gene lookup returns CDR1 LNHDA and CDR2 SQIVND (reference sequence). V lost 8 bases to trimming and J lost 2 bases; unmatched junction nucleotides: 13. The CDR3 here is CASSQARDRGPAYEQYF. As DNA, the CDR3 is TGTGCCAGTTCCCAGGCAAGGGACAGGGGGCCCGCCTACGAGCAGTACTTC. Together with reference TRBV19 and TRBJ2-7, the CDR3 gives the full variable domain: DGGITQSPKYLFRKEGQNVTLSCEQNLNHDAMYWYRQDPGQGLRLIYYSQIVNDFQKGDIAEGYSVSREKKESFPLTVTSAQKNPTAFYLCASSQARDRGPAYEQYFGPGTRLTVT.

The chain uses TRBV19 and TRBJ1-5; D is perhaps TRBD1 (5 bases). CDR3 length: 16 residues. Germline loops: CDR1 LNHDA, CDR2 SQIVND (reference sequence). The V gene lost 3 bases and the J gene lost 0 bases, with 12 bases spanning the gap. CDR3 DNA sequence: TGTGCCAGTAGTATTGTGGGGGGGGTTAGCAATCAGCCCCAGCATTTT. Translation: CASSIVGGVSNQPQHF.

This clonotype occurred a few times. V is TRBV7-2 and J is TRBJ2-1, with 11 bases fitting TRBD2. The ends lost 5 bases at V and 7 bases at J; junction bases unmatched: 7. The CDR3 runs 15 residues. Germline V gene sequence: CDR1 SGHTA, CDR2 FQGNSA. This chain's CDR3 is CASSQLAGGFNEQFF. Written as DNA, the CDR3 is TGTGCCAGCAGCCAATTAGCGGGAGGGTTTAATGAGCAGTTCTTC.

In its sample, this clonotype was seen a few times. The chain has TRBV7-6 and TRBJ2-1; D may be TRBD2 (6 bases). Trimming took off 4 bases at V and 4 bases at J, with 23 bases between the two ends. The CDR3 is 18 amino acids. Germline V lookup: CDR1 SGHVS, CDR2 FNYEAQ. The CDR3, as DNA: TGTGCCAGCAGCTCCATACGAGCGGGTTTAGGCGCATACAATGAGCAGTTCTTC. This gives the protein CASSSIRAGLGAYNEQFF.

This clonotype was counted ten times or more. The V and J genes are TRBV15 and TRBJ1-1; D call uncertain. V was pared by 5 bases and J by 8 bases, with 18 bases between. The CDR3 has 14 residues. Germline CDR1 and CDR2: LNHNV and YYDKDF (reference sequence). CDR3 DNA: TGTGCCACCAGCCTAAGTGGAAGGGAGAGGGAAGCTTTCTTT. Translation gives CATSLSGREREAFF.

The table lists this clonotype with a few counts. The gene calls are TRBV20-1 and TRBJ1-2; D remains ambiguous. V dropped 4 bases and J dropped 3 bases, with 15 bases sitting between them. CDR3 length: 14 residues. Per the germline V gene, CDR1 is DFQATT and CDR2 is SNEGSKA (reference sequence). CDR3: CSAKGYPGDYGYTF. The CDR3 DNA follows: TGCAGTGCTAAGGGTTACCCCGGGGACTATGGCTACACCTTC.

Only a few counts were recorded for this clonotype. The chain links TRBV5-4 to TRBJ2-7, with no clear D. Deletions cut 4 bases from V and 3 bases from J, with 11 bases between. CDR3 length: 13 residues. Germline CDR1 is SGHNT and CDR2 is YYREEE (reference sequence). CDR3 amino acids: CASSADLNYEQYF. CDR3 nucleotides: TGTGCCAGCAGCGCGGACCTGAACTACGAGCAGTACTTC.

The chain joins TRBV11-2 to TRBJ2-5; possibly TRBD2 for D (6 bases). Germline CDR1 SGHAT, CDR2 FQNNGV. This CDR3 is built from 15 residues. Deletions cut 5 bases from V and 2 bases from J, with 15 bases between. The CDR3 reads CASSGGTWLQETQYF. As DNA, the CDR3 is TGTGCCAGCAGCGGGGGGACTTGGTTACAAGAGACCCAGTACTTC.

The V and J genes are TRBV3-1 and TRBJ2-1; TRBD2 matches at 10 bases. The CDR3 length is 17 residues. V trimming: 1 base; J trimming: 4 bases; junction bases outside the gene matches: 7. Germline assignment: CDR1 LGHDT and CDR2 YNNKEL (reference sequence). The CDR3 DNA reads TGTGCCAGCAGCCAAGGGAAGCGGGAGGGCCCTTACAATGAGCAGTTCTTC. Encoded protein: CASSQGKREGPYNEQFF.

J is TRBJ1-2 and V is TRBV29-1; no clear D gene. The germline V gene encodes CDR1 SQVTM and CDR2 ANQGSEA. V lost 4 bases and J lost 3, with 6 bases in between. The CDR3 sequence is 11 residues long. CDR3 region: CSVGRYYGYTF. DNA for the CDR3: TGCAGCGTTGGGAGATACTATGGCTACACCTTC.

This chain links TRBV9 with TRBJ2-1; 13 nucleotides agree with TRBD2. Germline CDR1 is SGDLS and CDR2 is YYNGEE. V was pared by 0 bases and J by 7 bases, with 4 bases of the junction left unmatched. The CDR3 is made up of 16 amino acids. For the CDR3, the DNA is TGTGCCAGCAGCGTAGAAACTAGCGGGAGGGGGAATGAGCAGTTCTTC. This gives the protein CASSVETSGRGNEQFF.

Only a few counts were recorded for this clonotype. The conserved final phenylalanine or tryptophan is absent from the CDR3, which likely points to a read error. Because the CDR3's place on the DNA is in doubt, the DNA is left out and the CDR3 is given as listed by TCRdb. This chain joins TRBV6-2 or TRBV6-3 and TRBJ1-2; the D call TRBD1 from the table was never checked on the DNA. Germline loops: CDR1 MNHEY, CDR2 SVGEGT. The CDR3 extends over 14 residues, inclusive of both ends. The CDR3 here is CASSYSSPSGVPPC.

The chain is built from TRBV30 and TRBJ2-7, with TRBD1 identical over 8 bases. Germline loops: CDR1 GTSNPN, CDR2 SVGIG (reference sequence). V shed 2 bases and J 6 bases; nucleotides not matched to a gene: 3. This CDR3 contains 12 residues. DNA of the CDR3: TGTGCCTGGAGTAGGACAGGGCCCGAGCAGTACTTC. Translation gives CAWSRTGPEQYF.

The chain is built from TRBV21-1 and TRBJ2-7; TRBD1 is the table's D call, not checked against the DNA. TRBV21-1 is designated a pseudogene. CDR3 size: 14 residues. The CDR3 DNA reads as TGTGCCAGCAGCACGTCGGACAGGGCCTACGAGCAGTACGTC. Its protein product is CASSTSDRAYEQYV.

This clonotype has only a few counts. This chain connects TRBV29-1 to TRBJ1-1; D is possibly TRBD1 (6 bases). Germline V CDR1 and CDR2: SQVTM, ANQGSEA. The CDR3 covers 12 residues. Trimming took off 1 base at V and 6 bases at J, with 9 bases between the two ends. CDR3 amino acids: CSVEAGVPEAFF. In DNA, the CDR3 is TGCAGCGTTGAAGCAGGGGTTCCTGAAGCTTTCTTT.

Only a few counts were recorded for this clonotype. The CDR3 spells CASSPPGARSTDTQYF. In DNA, the CDR3 is TGTGCCAGCTCACCACCGGGGGCCCGTAGCACAGATACGCAGTATTTT. J is TRBJ2-3 and V is TRBV18; a possible D gene is TRBD1 (6 bases). The ends were cut back, 0 bases at V and 0 bases at J, with 10 bases in the middle. This CDR3 region has 16 residues. Germline V CDR1 and CDR2: KGHSH, LQKENI.

V and J are TRBV20-1 and TRBJ2-1; D may be TRBD2 (5 bases). The CDR3 totals 15 residues. With 2 bases removed from V and 1 base from J, the gap between germline ends came to 12 bases. Germline V gives CDR1 DFQATT, CDR2 SNEGSKA (reference sequence). CDR3 coding DNA: TGCAGTGCTAGACGAGGAGGAGGATCCTACAATGAGCAGTTCTTC. Protein: CSARRGGGSYNEQFF.

This clonotype has just a few counts. V usage is TRBV12-3 or TRBV12-4 and J usage is TRBJ1-3, with D unclear. The CDR3 loop spans 11 amino acids. CDR3 loop: CVMRRGNTIYF. The CDR3, as DNA: TGTGTCATGCGGCGGGGAAACACCATATATTTT.

The chain combines TRBV9 with TRBJ1-5; tentatively, D is TRBD1 (5 bases). V lost 1 base and J 0 bases, leaving 8 bases between the germline ends. Looked up from germline, CDR1 is SGDLS and CDR2 is YYNGEE. The CDR3 is 15 amino acids. CDR3 loop: CASSVNGGSNQPQHF. The CDR3 DNA reads as TGTGCCAGCAGCGTAAACGGGGGTAGCAATCAGCCCCAGCATTTT.

The CDR3 DNA reads as TGTGCCAGCATCAGGGGGCCCTCCTACGAGCAGTACTTC. Its translation: CASIRGPSYEQYF. The chain combines TRBV2 with TRBJ2-7; 8 bases line up with TRBD1. This CDR3 comprises 13 residues. V lost 7 bases and J lost 0; bases outside the gene matches: 2. The germline CDR1 and CDR2 sequences are SNHLY and FYNNEI.

Only a few counts were recorded for this clonotype. This chain connects TRBV29-1 to TRBJ2-7, with D possibly matching TRBD1 (5 bases). Germline CDR1 and CDR2: SQVTM and ANQGSEA. Trimming pared 0 bases from V and 3 bases from J, leaving 9 bases between. The CDR3 runs to 13 residues. The CDR3 DNA sequence: TGCAGCGTTGAAGATGACGACAGCTACGAGCAGTACTTC. Translating it yields CSVEDDDSYEQYF.

The chain carries TRBV12-3 or TRBV12-4 and TRBJ2-6, with 8 bases lining up with TRBD1. V was pared by 6 bases and J by 2 bases, with 6 bases of the junction left unmatched. The length of the CDR3 is 16 residues. In nucleotides, the CDR3 is TGTGCCAGCAGATCGGACAGGGTAGCTGGGGCCAACGTCCTGACTTTC. Translated, it gives CASRSDRVAGANVLTF.

With respect to this clonotype: The junction does not match germline at one end; this may be a read error. The rearrangement uses TRBV19 and TRBJ2-3; D unresolved. Germline V gene data show CDR1 as LNHDA and CDR2 as SQIVND (reference sequence). The CDR3 extends over 13 amino acids. CDR3 in DNA: TGTGCCAGTAGTTTAGATTTACCAGATACGCAGTATTTT. Residues: CASSLDLPDTQYF.

This clonotype came up many times. The CDR3 sequence: CSVAGADTQYF. CDR3 DNA: TGCAGCGTTGCGGGGGCAGATACGCAGTATTTT. V is TRBV29-1 and J is TRBJ2-3, with D possibly TRBD2 on 6 matching bases. Germline V gives CDR1 SQVTM, CDR2 ANQGSEA. The CDR3 has 11 residues. Trimming removed 4 bases from V and 4 bases from J, with 6 bases in between.

V gene TRBV15 combines with J gene TRBJ2-3; TRBD2 aligns across 9 bases. Per germline, CDR1 LNHNV and CDR2 YYDKDF (reference sequence). The CDR3 is 17 residues long. J gave up 1 base and V 2 bases, and 7 bases lay outside the gene matches. In DNA form, the CDR3 reads TGTGCCACCAGCAGAAGACTAGCGGCTAGACGCACAGATACGCAGTATTTT. Amino acid sequence: CATSRRLAARRTDTQYF. The full variable domain, rest sourced from reference TRBV15 and TRBJ2-3, is DAMVIQNPRYQVTQFGKPVTLSCSQTLNHNVMYWYQQKSSQAPKLLFHYYDKDFNNEADTPDNFQSRRPNTSFCFLDIRSPGLGDTAMYLCATSRRLAARRTDTQYFGPGTRLTVL.